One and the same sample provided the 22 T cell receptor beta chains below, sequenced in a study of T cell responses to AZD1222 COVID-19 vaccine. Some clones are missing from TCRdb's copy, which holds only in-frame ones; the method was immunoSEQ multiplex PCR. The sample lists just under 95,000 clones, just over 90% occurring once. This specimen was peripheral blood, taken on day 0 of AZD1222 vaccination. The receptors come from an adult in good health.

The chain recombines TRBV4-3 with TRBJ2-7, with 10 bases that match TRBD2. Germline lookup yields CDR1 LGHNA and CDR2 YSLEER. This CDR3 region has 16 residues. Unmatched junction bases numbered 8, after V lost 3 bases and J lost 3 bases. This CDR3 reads CASSQGGAGGLYEQYF. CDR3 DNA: TGCGCCAGCAGCCAGGGAGGAGCGGGGGGGCTCTACGAGCAGTACTTC.

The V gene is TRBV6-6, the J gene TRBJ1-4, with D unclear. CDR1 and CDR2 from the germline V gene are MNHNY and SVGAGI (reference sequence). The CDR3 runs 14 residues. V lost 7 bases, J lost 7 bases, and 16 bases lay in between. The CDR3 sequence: CASTSFPPGEKLFF. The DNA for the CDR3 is TGTGCCAGCACTTCTTTCCCTCCGGGTGAAAAACTGTTTTTT.

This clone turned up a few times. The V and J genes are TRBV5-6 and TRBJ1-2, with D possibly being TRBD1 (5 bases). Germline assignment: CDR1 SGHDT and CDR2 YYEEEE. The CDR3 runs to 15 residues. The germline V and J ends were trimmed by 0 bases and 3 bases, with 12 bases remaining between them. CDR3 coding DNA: TGTGCCAGCAGCTTGGTCACGGCGGGGGACTATGGCTACACCTTC. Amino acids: CASSLVTAGDYGYTF.

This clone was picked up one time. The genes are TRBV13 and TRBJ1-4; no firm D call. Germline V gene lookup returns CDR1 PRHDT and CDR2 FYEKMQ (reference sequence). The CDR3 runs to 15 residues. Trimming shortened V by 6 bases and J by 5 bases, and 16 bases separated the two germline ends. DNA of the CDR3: TGTGCCAGCAGAGGAAGGAGTAGAGGAAATGAAAAACTGTTTTTT. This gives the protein CASRGRSRGNEKLFF.

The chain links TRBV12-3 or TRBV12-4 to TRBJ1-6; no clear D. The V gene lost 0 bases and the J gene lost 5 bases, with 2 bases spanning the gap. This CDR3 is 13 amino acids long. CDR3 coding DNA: TGTGCCAGCAGTTTAGCAGATAATTCACCCCTCCACTTT. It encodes CASSLADNSPLHF.

CDR3 nucleotides: TGCGCCAGCAGCTTGGCGAGGGGATCGGGTCTGAACACCGGGGAGCTGTTTTTT. Translating it yields CASSLARGSGLNTGELFF. The gene calls are TRBV5-1 and TRBJ2-2, with D perhaps given as TRBD1 or TRBD2 (5 bases each). CDR1 is SGHRS and CDR2 is YFSETQ in the germline V gene. Trimming pared 0 bases from V and 1 base from J, leaving 16 bases between. This CDR3 region has 18 residues.

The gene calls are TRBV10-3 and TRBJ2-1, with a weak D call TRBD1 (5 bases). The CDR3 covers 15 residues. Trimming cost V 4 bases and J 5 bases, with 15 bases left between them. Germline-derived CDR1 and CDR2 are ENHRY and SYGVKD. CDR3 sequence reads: CAISVRQGYNNEQFF. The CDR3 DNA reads TGTGCCATCAGTGTTCGCCAGGGTTACAACAATGAGCAGTTCTTC.

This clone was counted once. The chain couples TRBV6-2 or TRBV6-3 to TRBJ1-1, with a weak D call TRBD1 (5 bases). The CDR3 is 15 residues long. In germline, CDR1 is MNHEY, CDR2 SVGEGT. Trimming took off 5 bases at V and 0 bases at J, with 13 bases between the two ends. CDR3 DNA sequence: TGTGCCAGCAGTCCGGGGCACCTCATGAACACTGAAGCTTTCTTT. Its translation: CASSPGHLMNTEAFF.

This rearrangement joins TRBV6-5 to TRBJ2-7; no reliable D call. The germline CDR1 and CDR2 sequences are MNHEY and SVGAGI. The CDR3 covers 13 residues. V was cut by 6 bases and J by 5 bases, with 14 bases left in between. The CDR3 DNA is TGTGCCAGCAGCCCGACTTATGACGACGAGCAGTACTTC. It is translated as CASSPTYDDEQYF.

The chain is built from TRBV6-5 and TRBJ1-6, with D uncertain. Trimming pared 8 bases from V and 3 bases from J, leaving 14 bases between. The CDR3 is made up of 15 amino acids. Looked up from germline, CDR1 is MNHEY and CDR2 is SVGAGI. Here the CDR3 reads CASRPGSLYNSPLHF. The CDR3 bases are TGTGCCAGCCGGCCGGGTAGTCTCTATAATTCACCCCTCCACTTT.

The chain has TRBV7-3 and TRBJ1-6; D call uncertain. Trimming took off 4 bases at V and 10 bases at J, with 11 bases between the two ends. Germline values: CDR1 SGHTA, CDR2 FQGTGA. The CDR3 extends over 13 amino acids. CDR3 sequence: CASSSQRFSPLHF. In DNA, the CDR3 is TGTGCCAGCAGCTCCCAAAGGTTCTCACCCCTCCACTTT.

The CDR3 loop reads CAISEPGTVNTEAFF. In DNA, the CDR3 is TGTGCCATCAGTGAACCGGGGACGGTGAACACTGAAGCTTTCTTT. The chain employs TRBV10-3 and TRBJ1-1, with D tentatively TRBD1 (5 bases). From germline, CDR1 is ENHRY and CDR2 SYGVKD. CDR3 length: 15 residues. Deletions cut 3 bases from V and 0 bases from J, with 11 bases between.

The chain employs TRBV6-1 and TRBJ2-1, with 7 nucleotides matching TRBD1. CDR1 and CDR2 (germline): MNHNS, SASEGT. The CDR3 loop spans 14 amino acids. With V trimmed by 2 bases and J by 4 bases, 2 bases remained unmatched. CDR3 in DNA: TGTGCCAGCAGTGAAATGGGACAGTACAATGAGCAGTTCTTC. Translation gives CASSEMGQYNEQFF.

This chain's CDR3 is CASSSPDYRAYSNQPQHF. The CDR3 DNA reads as TGTGCCAGTAGTTCCCCGGACTACAGGGCCTATAGCAATCAGCCCCAGCATTTT. V is TRBV19 and J is TRBJ1-5; tentatively, D is TRBD1 (6 bases). The CDR3 runs 18 residues. Trimming removed 5 bases at V and 0 bases at J, with 20 bases between. Germline CDR1 is LNHDA and CDR2 is SQIVND (reference sequence).

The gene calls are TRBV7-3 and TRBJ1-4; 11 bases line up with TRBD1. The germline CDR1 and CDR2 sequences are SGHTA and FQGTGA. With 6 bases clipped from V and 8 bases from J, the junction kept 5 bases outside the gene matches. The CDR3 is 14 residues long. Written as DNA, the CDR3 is TGTGCCAGCAGGGAGGGACAGGGGGTGGAAAAACTGTTTTTT. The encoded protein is CASREGQGVEKLFF. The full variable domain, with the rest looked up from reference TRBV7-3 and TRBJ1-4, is GAGVSQTPSNKVTEKGKYVELRCDPISGHTALYWYRQSLGQGPEFLIYFQGTGAADDSGLPNDRFFAVRPEGSVSTLKIQRTERGDSAVYLCASREGQGVEKLFFGSGTQLSVL.

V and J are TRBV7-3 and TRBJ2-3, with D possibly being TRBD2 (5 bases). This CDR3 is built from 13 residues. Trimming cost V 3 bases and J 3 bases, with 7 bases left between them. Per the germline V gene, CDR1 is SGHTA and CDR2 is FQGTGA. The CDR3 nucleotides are TGTGCCAGCAGCTTGGACTGGACAGATACGCAGTATTTT. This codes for CASSLDWTDTQYF. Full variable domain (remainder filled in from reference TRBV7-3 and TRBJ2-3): GAGVSQTPSNKVTEKGKYVELRCDPISGHTALYWYRQSLGQGPEFLIYFQGTGAADDSGLPNDRFFAVRPEGSVSTLKIQRTERGDSAVYLCASSLDWTDTQYFGPGTRLTVL.

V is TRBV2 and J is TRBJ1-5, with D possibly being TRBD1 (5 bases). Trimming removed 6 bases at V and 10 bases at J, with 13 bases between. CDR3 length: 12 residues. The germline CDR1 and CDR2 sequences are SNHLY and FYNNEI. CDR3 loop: CASRGTGVPQHF. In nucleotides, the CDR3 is TGTGCCAGCAGGGGGACCGGAGTTCCCCAGCATTTT.

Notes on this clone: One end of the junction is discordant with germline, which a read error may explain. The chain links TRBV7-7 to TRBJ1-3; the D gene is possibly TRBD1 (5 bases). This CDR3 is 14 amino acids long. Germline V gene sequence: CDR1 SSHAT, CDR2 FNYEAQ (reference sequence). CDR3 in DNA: TGTGCTAGCAGCCCCGGGACCTCTGGAAACACCATATATTTT. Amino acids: CASSPGTSGNTIYF.

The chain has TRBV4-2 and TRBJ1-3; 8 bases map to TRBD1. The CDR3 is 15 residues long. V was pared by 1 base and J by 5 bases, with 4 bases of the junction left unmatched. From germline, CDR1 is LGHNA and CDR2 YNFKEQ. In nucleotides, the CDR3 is TGTGCCAGCAGCCAAGGGACAGGGAGGCGAAACACCATATATTTT. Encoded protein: CASSQGTGRRNTIYF.

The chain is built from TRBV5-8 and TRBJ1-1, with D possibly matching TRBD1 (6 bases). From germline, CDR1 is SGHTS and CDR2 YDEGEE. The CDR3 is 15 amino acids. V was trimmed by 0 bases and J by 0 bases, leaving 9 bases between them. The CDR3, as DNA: TGTGCCAGCAGCTTGGTTCAGGGGTTGAACACTGAAGCTTTCTTT. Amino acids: CASSLVQGLNTEAFF. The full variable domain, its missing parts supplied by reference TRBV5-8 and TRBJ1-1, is EAGVTQSPTHLIKTRGQQATLRCSPISGHTSVYWYQQALGLGLQFLLWYDEGEERNRGNFPPRFSGRQFPNYSSELNVNALELEDSALYLCASSLVQGLNTEAFFGQGTRLTVV.

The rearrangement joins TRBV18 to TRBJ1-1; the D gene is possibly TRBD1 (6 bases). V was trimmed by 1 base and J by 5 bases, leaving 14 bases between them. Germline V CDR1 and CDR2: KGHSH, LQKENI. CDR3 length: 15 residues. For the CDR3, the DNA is TGTGCCAGCTCACCACAAGAGGGGGTAGTGACTGAAGCTTTCTTT. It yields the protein CASSPQEGVVTEAFF.

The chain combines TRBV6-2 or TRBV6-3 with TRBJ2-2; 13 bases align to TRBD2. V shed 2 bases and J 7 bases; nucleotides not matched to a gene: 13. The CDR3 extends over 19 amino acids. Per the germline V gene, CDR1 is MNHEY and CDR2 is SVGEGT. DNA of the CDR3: TGTGCCAGCAGTTACCCAAGGACTAGCGGGGGTTCCAGAGGCGGGGAGCTGTTTTTT. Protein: CASSYPRTSGGSRGGELFF.